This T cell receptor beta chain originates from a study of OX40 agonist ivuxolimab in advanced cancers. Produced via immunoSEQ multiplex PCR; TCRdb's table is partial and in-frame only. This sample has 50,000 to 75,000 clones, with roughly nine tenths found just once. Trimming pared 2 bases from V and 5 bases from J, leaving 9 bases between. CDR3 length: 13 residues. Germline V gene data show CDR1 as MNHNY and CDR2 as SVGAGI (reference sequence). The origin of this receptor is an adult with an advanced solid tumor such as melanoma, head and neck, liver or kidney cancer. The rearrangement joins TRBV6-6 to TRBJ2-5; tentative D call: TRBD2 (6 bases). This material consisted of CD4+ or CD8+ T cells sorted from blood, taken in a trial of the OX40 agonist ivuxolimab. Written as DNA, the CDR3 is TGTGCCAGCAGTTACGGAGGGTCTGAGACCCAGTACTTC. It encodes CASSYGGSETQYF.